This is a list of T cell receptor beta chains from one sample in a study of T cells in Graves' hyperthyroidism and ophthalmopathy. MiXCR, applied by TCRdb to the multiplex PCR reads, yields one record per CDR3 protein. The sample has around 690,000 distinct CDR3 sequences, more than 20% seen once. The specimen was blood. These receptors all come from a man aged 25 to 40 with Graves' ophthalmopathy. The CDR3 runs from the conserved cysteine through the conserved F or W. The D gene is left open where the match is weak. For some rows the clone size is stated as once, few or many, or as a class when expanded; others skip it.

.,TRBV20-1,.,TRBJ2-7,CSARDFYEQYF,TGCAGTGCGAGGGACTTCTACGAGCAGTACTTC
many,TRBV28,TRBD1,TRBJ1-1,CASSSFQWDSRTEAFF,TGTGCCAGCAGTTCCTTCCAGTGGGACAGTAGGACTGAAGCTTTCTTT
many,TRBV12-3/TRBV12-4,.,TRBJ2-1,CASSSGLRDIAYNEQFF,TGTGCCAGCAGCTCGGGGCTCCGGGACATAGCCTACAATGAGCAGTTCTTC
.,TRBV28,.,TRBJ2-2,CASSFIPYDGELFF,TGTGCCAGCAGTTTTATCCCTTATGACGGGGAGCTGTTTTTT
many,TRBV6-1,.,TRBJ2-5,CASSPRGTGETQYF,TGTGCCAGCAGCCCTCGGGGGACCGGGGAGACCCAGTACTTC
once,TRBV2,TRBD1,TRBJ1-4,CASKWGTGRDEKLFF,TGTGCCAGCAAGTGGGGGACAGGGCGTGATGAAAAACTGTTTTTT
.,TRBV6-5,TRBD1,TRBJ1-2,CASSYSPRGIRVDGIDYGYTF,TGTGCCAGCAGTTACTCGCCCAGGGGGATCAGGGTCGATGGAATCGACTATGGCTACACCTTC
.,TRBV6-5,TRBD2,TRBJ2-2,CASSYTSGSPGELFF,TGTGCCAGCAGTTATACTAGCGGGAGCCCCGGGGAGCTGTTTTTT
few,TRBV4-1,.,TRBJ1-1,CASSQVGRGVNTEAFF,TGCGCCAGCAGCCAAGTCGGCAGAGGGGTGAACACTGAAGCTTTCTTT
.,TRBV20-1,.,TRBJ2-3,CSARDLGDTSLDTQYF,TGCAGTGCTAGAGATCTGGGGGATACCTCCCTAGATACGCAGTATTTT
few,TRBV7-9,TRBD2,TRBJ2-1,CASRQAGGSYNEQFF,TGTGCCAGCAGACAAGCGGGAGGTTCCTACAATGAGCAGTTCTTC
.,TRBV28,TRBD2,TRBJ2-2,CASSRTSGSFYTGELFF,TGTGCCAGCAGTCGGACTAGCGGGAGCTTTTACACCGGGGAGCTGTTTTTT
few,TRBV9,.,TRBJ2-5,CASSVGDTMKETQYF,TGTGCCAGCAGCGTAGGGGACACAATGAAAGAGACCCAGTACTTC
.,TRBV6-1,.,TRBJ1-1,CASSGPSGRVNTEAFF,TGTGCCAGCAGTGGGCCGTCGGGGCGCGTGAACACTGAAGCTTTCTTT
few,TRBV5-6,.,TRBJ1-1,CASSLLGGSVSTEAFF,TGTGCCAGCAGCTTGTTGGGGGGAAGTGTCAGCACTGAAGCTTTCTTT
.,TRBV5-6,.,TRBJ2-5,CASSFDDIQETQYF,TGTGCCAGCAGCTTTGACGACATACAAGAGACCCAGTACTTC
few,TRBV28,TRBD2,TRBJ2-7,CATWGGEEQYF,TGTGCTACATGGGGGGGGGAAGAGCAGTACTTC
.,TRBV4-2,.,TRBJ1-6,CASSPSTGPPANSPLHF,TGTGCCAGCAGCCCATCGACGGGGCCCCCGGCGAATTCACCCCTCCACTTT
many,TRBV20-1,.,TRBJ2-3,CSAPLGDTDTQYF,TGCAGTGCTCCCCTGGGGGACACAGATACGCAGTATTTT
.,TRBV28,.,TRBJ2-7,CASSFGQPTSYEQYF,TGTGCCAGCAGTTTCGGGCAGCCGACCTCCTACGAGCAGTACTTC
few,TRBV11-3,TRBD1,TRBJ2-1,CASSGQGGYNEQFF,TGTGCCAGCAGCGGACAGGGGGGGTACAATGAGCAGTTCTTC
.,TRBV6-2/TRBV6-3,.,TRBJ1-1,CASSPGAQGMNTEAFF,TGTGCCAGCAGCCCGGGGGCTCAGGGGATGAACACTGAAGCTTTCTTT
.,TRBV5-1,TRBD2,TRBJ2-5,CASSSGAGETQYF,TGCGCCAGTTCTAGCGGTGCGGGAGAGACCCAGTACTTC
many,TRBV3-1,TRBD2,TRBJ2-1,CASSQSSSGRGNEQFF,TGTGCCAGCAGCCAATCCTCTAGCGGGAGAGGAAATGAGCAGTTCTTC
.,TRBV20-1,.,TRBJ1-6,CSARDSFLSPLHF,TGCAGTGCTAGGGACAGCTTTTTGTCACCCCTCCACTTT
many,TRBV10-3,.,TRBJ2-2,CAISELGGLTGELFF,TGTGCCATCAGTGAGTTAGGCGGACTCACCGGGGAGCTGTTTTTT
many,TRBV11-1,.,TRBJ1-4,CASSLTGTPNEKLFF,TGTGCCAGCAGCTTAACCGGGACTCCGAATGAAAAACTGTTTTTT
few,TRBV4-1,.,TRBJ1-5,CASSLGTGYSNQPQHF,TGCGCCAGCAGCCTTGGCACAGGGTATAGCAATCAGCCCCAGCATTTT
.,TRBV7-2,TRBD1,TRBJ1-2,CASSLENRRQGEGYTF,TGTGCCAGCAGCTTAGAGAACCGTCGACAGGGGGAGGGCTACACCTTC
.,TRBV19,.,TRBJ1-4,CASADRSNEKLFF,TGTGCCAGCGCCGACAGATCTAATGAAAAACTGTTTTTT
many,TRBV11-2,TRBD1,TRBJ1-1,CASTYGTGNTEAFF,TGTGCCAGCACCTACGGGACAGGGAATACTGAAGCTTTCTTT
many,TRBV12-3/TRBV12-4,.,TRBJ2-7,CASSPRQPPYEQYF,TGTGCCAGCAGCCCTAGACAGCCCCCCTACGAGCAGTACTTC
many,TRBV12-3/TRBV12-4,.,TRBJ2-3,CASTSNQGDTQYF,TGTGCCAGCACCTCAAACCAGGGAGATACGCAGTATTTT